The 10 T cell receptor beta chains listed next were all sequenced from one sample in a study of regulatory T cells in long-lasting Graves disease. Combining iRepertoire HTBI primers with Arm-PCR of CDR3 regions, the authors built TCR beta libraries. In TCRdb, the multiplex PCR reads were re-called with MiXCR into one record per CDR3 protein. This table has over 200,000 distinct CDR3 sequences, around 16% appearing once. Time point meaning: newly diagnosed GD, antithyroid drugs for less than 3 months. The authors made the TCR library using RNA they extracted from PBMCs. The sample consisted of peripheral blood mononuclear cells (PBMCs), taken at new diagnosis, from a patient treated with antithyroid drugs. The receptors were sampled from a female donor with Graves disease.

The chain combines TRBV24-1 with TRBJ2-1, with TRBD1 matching over 7 bases. The V gene end was trimmed by 3 bases and the J gene end by 5 bases; junction bases not matched to a gene: 3. The CDR3 has 14 amino acids. CDR1 is KGHDR and CDR2 is SFDVKD in the germline V gene. The CDR3 region is CATSDGDRDNEQFF. The DNA of the CDR3 is TGTGCCACCAGTGATGGGGACAGAGACAATGAGCAGTTCTTC.

In this sample, this clonotype turned up many times. V and J are TRBV29-1 and TRBJ1-5, with 9 bases fitting TRBD1. The length of the CDR3 is 13 residues. Germline loops: CDR1 SQVTM, CDR2 ANQGSEA. V shed 5 bases, J shed 6 bases, and the junction held 5 bases outside the gene matches. CDR3 coding DNA: TGCAGCGTTTCCACAGGGGGCCTTCAGCCCCAGCATTTT. It encodes CSVSTGGLQPQHF.

This clonotype has a count of ten or more. The chain uses TRBV19 and TRBJ2-1, with 11 bases matching TRBD2. The germline CDR1 and CDR2 sequences are LNHDA and SQIVND (reference sequence). This CDR3 spans 14 amino acids. V trimming: 6 bases; J trimming: 12 bases; junction bases outside the gene matches: 10. CDR3 residues: CASRPPGTSGVQFF. The CDR3 DNA reads as TGTGCCAGTAGACCGCCCGGGACTAGCGGCGTGCAGTTCTTC.

At least ten counts were recorded for this clonotype. V and J are TRBV2 and TRBJ2-3, with 13 bases identical to TRBD2. CDR1 SNHLY and CDR2 FYNNEI come from the germline V gene. Trimming at V came to 8 bases and at J to 0 bases, leaving 8 bases not matched to a gene. The CDR3 is made up of 17 amino acids. CDR3 DNA sequence: TGTGCCAGCGGCAGGACTAGCGGGAGCTTCAGCACAGATACGCAGTATTTT. This sequence encodes CASGRTSGSFSTDTQYF.

Ten or more counts support this clonotype. The chain recombines TRBV6-1 with TRBJ2-5, with D possibly matching TRBD1 (6 bases). Per germline, CDR1 MNHNS and CDR2 SASEGT. The length of the CDR3 is 14 residues. V lost 7 bases to trimming and J lost 2 bases, with 14 bases between them. CDR3 sequence: CASTETGSQETQYF. For the CDR3, the DNA is TGTGCCAGCACCGAGACAGGATCTCAAGAGACCCAGTACTTC.

This clonotype showed up many times. The chain uses TRBV7-2 and TRBJ1-2, with D perhaps matching TRBD1 (5 bases). The CDR3 contains 14 residues. Germline-derived CDR1 and CDR2 are SGHTA and FQGNSA. V was pared by 1 base and J by 8 bases, with 14 bases between. CDR3: CASSLERQPLGYTF. CDR3 nucleotides: TGTGCCAGCAGCTTAGAACGACAGCCTCTCGGCTACACCTTC. The whole variable domain, filled in from reference TRBV7-2 and TRBJ1-2, reads GAGVSQSPSNKVTEKGKDVELRCDPISGHTALYWYRQSLGQGLEFLIYFQGNSAPDKSGLPSDRFSAERTGGSVSTLTIQRTQQEDSAVYLCASSLERQPLGYTFGSGTRLTVV.

The chain couples TRBV7-9 to TRBJ2-3; 7 positions agree with TRBD1. The junction had 8 bases not matched to a gene; V was cut back by 0 bases and J by 8 bases. This CDR3 spans 15 amino acids. Germline lookup yields CDR1 SEHNR and CDR2 FQNEAQ (reference sequence). The CDR3 reads CASSLAARQGSTQYF. CDR3 bases: TGTGCCAGCAGCTTAGCCGCAAGACAGGGATCTACGCAGTATTTT.

This clonotype was detected only a few times. The gene calls are TRBV4-2 and TRBJ2-7; 10 nucleotides match TRBD2. The CDR3 is 15 residues long. Germline V CDR1 and CDR2: LGHNA, YNFKEQ. The ends lost 0 bases at V and 4 bases at J; junction bases unmatched: 3. CDR3 coding DNA: TGTGCCAGCAGCCAAGAGGCTAGCGGGAGTTACGAGCAGTACTTC. Protein product: CASSQEASGSYEQYF.

Ten or more counts support this clonotype. The V and J genes are TRBV11-2 and TRBJ2-1, with D perhaps matching TRBD2 (6 bases). Germline lookup yields CDR1 SGHAT and CDR2 FQNNGV. This CDR3 contains 12 residues. Trimming pared 3 bases from V and 10 bases from J, leaving 10 bases between. The CDR3 DNA is TGTGCCAGCAGCTTCCCGACTAGAGAGCAGTTCTTC. It translates to CASSFPTREQFF.

This clonotype was recorded at least ten times. The chain links TRBV5-1 to TRBJ2-2, with D unclear. There are 12 residues in the CDR3. Looked up from germline, CDR1 is SGHRS and CDR2 is YFSETQ. V dropped 4 bases and J dropped 8 bases, with 9 bases sitting between them. The CDR3 here is CASSSRLGELFF. CDR3 bases: TGCGCCAGCAGCAGCCGTCTAGGGGAGCTGTTTTTT. Full variable domain (remainder filled in from reference TRBV5-1 and TRBJ2-2): KAGVTQTPRYLIKTRGQQVTLSCSPISGHRSVSWYQQTPGQGLQFLFEYFSETQRNKGNFPGRFSGRQFSNSRSEMNVSTLELGDSALYLCASSSRLGELFFGEGSRLTVL.